The 7 T cell receptor beta chains below were found in one sample sequenced in a study of CXCR3-negative and CXCR3-positive naive CD8 T cells. Preparation of TRB cDNA libraries relied on 5' RACE carrying UMI labels. Following a re-call of the 5' RACE reads, TCRdb has one entry per CDR3 protein and lacks DNA. In total, the table holds 70,000 to 95,000 distinct CDR3 sequences. The sequenced material came from naive CXCR3- CD8+ T cells from blood. Subset meaning: CD45RO-CCR7+CD27+CD95- naive CD8+ T cells lacking CXCR3 (TNR3-). These receptors came from a human donor in good health. Some clones in this sample may be carry-over from other donors' samples.

The chain couples TRBV28 to TRBJ2-1; the D call of TRBD2 rests on TCRdb alone, since no DNA is present to check it. Germline V gene sequence: CDR1 MDHEN, CDR2 SYDVKM. This CDR3 has 17 residues. This chain's CDR3 is CASSLWSTSGAPWEQFF.

The chain joins TRBV2 to TRBJ2-3; TCRdb indicates TRBD1, and absent DNA this call remains unverified. This CDR3 spans 12 amino acids. The germline gives CDR1 SNHLY, CDR2 FYNNEI. The CDR3 loop reads CASTGSPDTQYF.

The V call is TRBV20-1, the J call TRBJ2-5; TCRdb's D call of TRBD1 is untestable without DNA. The germline V gene has CDR1 DFQATT and CDR2 SNEGSKA (reference sequence). The CDR3 runs to 16 residues. CDR3 sequence: CSARERALGYQETQYF.

This chain connects TRBV29-1 to TRBJ2-2; TCRdb returns TRBD1, unconfirmable since there is no DNA. This CDR3 spans 16 amino acids. Germline-derived CDR1 and CDR2 are SQVTM and ANQGSEA. This CDR3 is CSVEGGQVTNTGELFF.

The chain links TRBV30 to TRBJ2-7; TCRdb calls TRBD2, which cannot be checked without DNA. Germline CDR1 and CDR2: GTSNPN and SVGIG (reference sequence). The CDR3 has 13 amino acids. CDR3 sequence: CAWSGGLLYEQYF.

This chain links TRBV29-1 with TRBJ2-3; TCRdb returns TRBD2, unconfirmable since there is no DNA. This CDR3 comprises 14 residues. Germline values: CDR1 SQVTM, CDR2 ANQGSEA. The CDR3 here is CSVETSGYEDTQYF.

The rearrangement uses TRBV7-3 and TRBJ1-1; checking the TCRdb D call of TRBD1 is not possible without DNA. This CDR3 comprises 13 residues. Per the germline V gene, CDR1 is SGHTA and CDR2 is FQGTGA. CDR3 amino acids: CASRSPGGTEAFF.